The rows below give T cell receptor beta chains drawn from one sample of a study of tumor-infiltrating lymphocytes in primary liver carcinoma. MiXCR, applied by TCRdb to the multiplex PCR reads, yields one record per CDR3 protein. The data contain approximately 320,000 distinct CDR3 sequences, almost 60% of them singletons. Sequenced: peripheral blood. Every receptor here comes from a woman aged 25 to 39 with primary liver carcinoma and hepatitis B virus infection. Each CDR3 is given with its conserved first and last residue. Each record gives: J gene, D gene, clone size, V gene, CDR3 DNA, CDR3 protein. The D gene is left open where the match is weak. Size is omitted from some rows. Given values are once, few, many or a class for expanded clones.

TRBJ2-3	TRBD1	.	TRBV5-4	TGTGCCAGCAGCCCCGGGACAGGGGTTCCAAATACGCAGTATTTT	CASSPGTGVPNTQYF
TRBJ2-3	.	.	TRBV29-1	TGCGGCGTTGCCCGGGGTAGCGGCACAGATACGCAGTATTTT	CGVARGSGTDTQYF
TRBJ2-4	TRBD1	once	TRBV5-6	TGTGCCAGCAGCTTCAGGGACAGGAAAAACATTCAGTACTTC	CASSFRDRKNIQYF
TRBJ2-1	.	few	TRBV6-1	TGTGCCAGCACACGGGCTTTGGGCACTGAGCAGTTCTTC	CASTRALGTEQFF
TRBJ2-7	.	many	TRBV29-1	TGCAGCGTTGAGGCGAGCGGAGCCTCCTACGAGCAGTACTTC	CSVEASGASYEQYF
TRBJ2-2	TRBD2	few	TRBV11-2	TGTGCCAGCAGCTTGAAGGGACTAGCGAGCACCGAGGGGCTGTTTTTT	CASSLKGLASTEGLFF
TRBJ2-1	.	many	TRBV13	TGTGCCAGCAGCTTCCTAGCGGAGCAGTTCTTC	CASSFLAEQFF
TRBJ2-3	.	many	TRBV6-2/TRBV6-3	TGTGCCAGCAGGCCGAGACTGACAGATACGCAGTATTTT	CASRPRLTDTQYF
TRBJ2-3	TRBD2	.	TRBV5-4	TGTGCCAGCAGCCCCGGAGGGGCGGGAGGGCCGGCAGATACGCAGTATTTT	CASSPGGAGGPADTQYF
TRBJ2-7	TRBD2	.	TRBV11-2	TGTGTCAGCAGCTTTACCTATAGCGGGAGTAACGAGCAGTACTTC	CVSSFTYSGSNEQYF
TRBJ1-2	TRBD1	.	TRBV7-2	TGTGCCAGCAGCCGAGACAGGGGAGTTTACTATGGCTACACCTTC	CASSRDRGVYYGYTF
TRBJ2-2	TRBD1	.	TRBV5-4	TGTGCCAGCAGCTTTGGGACAGGGGGTATCGGGGAGCTGTTTTTT	CASSFGTGGIGELFF
TRBJ2-7	TRBD1	.	TRBV5-1	TGCGCCAGCAGCTTGGCCCCAATCGGGACAGAAGATTACGAGCAGTACTTC	CASSLAPIGTEDYEQYF
TRBJ1-2	.	few	TRBV7-9	TGTGCCAGCAGCACATCTGGGGGAGAGCTGGGCTACACCTTC	CASSTSGGELGYTF
TRBJ2-5	TRBD2	.	TRBV13	TGTGCCAGCAGCCCTCGGGGGGGAGATCAAGAGACCCAGTACTTC	CASSPRGGDQETQYF
TRBJ2-3	.	.	TRBV11-2	TGTACCAGCAGCTTAGGTGGGGGTACGCAGTATTTT	CTSSLGGGTQYF
TRBJ2-5	.	.	TRBV11-3	TGTGCCAGCAGCTTATGGCGGCAAGAGGCCCAGTGCTTC	CASSLWRQEAQCF
TRBJ1-3	TRBD1	.	TRBV20-1	TGCAGTGCTAATGGACAGGGGTACGGAAGCACCATATATTTT	CSANGQGYGSTIYF
TRBJ1-4	.	few	TRBV7-8	TGTGCCAGCAGCTTAGGTTTCCTACCCGGGGGAAATGAAAAACTGTTTTTT	CASSLGFLPGGNEKLFF
TRBJ1-1	.	.	TRBV19	TGTGCCAGTAGTTATTCAGGGCAACTGAACACTGAAGCTTTCTTT	CASSYSGQLNTEAFF
TRBJ1-1	TRBD1	.	TRBV12-3/TRBV12-4	TGTGCCAGCATTTTCGCACAGGGGTACAGCACTGAAGCTTTCTTT	CASIFAQGYSTEAFF
TRBJ2-1	TRBD1	.	TRBV6-5	TGTGCCAGCAGACAGGACAGGGGGGGAAGATACAATGGGCAGTTCTTC	CASRQDRGGRYNGQFF
TRBJ2-5	.	many	TRBV6-6	TGTGCCAGCAATACACCGGGACTCAAACAAGAGACCCAGTACTTC	CASNTPGLKQETQYF
TRBJ2-5	.	once	TRBV7-8	TGTGCCAGCAGCTTCAGGGGGCGGGGGGAGGCCCAGTACTTC	CASSFRGRGEAQYF
TRBJ2-1	.	many	TRBV11-2	TGTGCCAGCAGCTTAGTGGGGGTCAATGAGCAGTTCTTC	CASSLVGVNEQFF
TRBJ2-1	TRBD1	many	TRBV11-3	TGTGCCAGCAGCTCCGGGACAGGGAGAAGTAGCACCAATGAGCAGTTCTTC	CASSSGTGRSSTNEQFF
TRBJ2-1	TRBD2	few	TRBV6-5	TGTGCCAGCAGAAGCGGGAACCAACACAATGAGCAGTTCTTC	CASRSGNQHNEQFF
TRBJ2-1	.	.	TRBV7-9	TGTGCCAGCAGCCAGTCCGGGACCATCATGAACAATGAGCAGTTCTTC	CASSQSGTIMNNEQFF
TRBJ2-5	.	.	TRBV12-3/TRBV12-4	TGTGCCAACAGTGGCCATGGGGGAAAAGAGACCCAGTATTTC	CANSGHGGKETQYF
TRBJ2-2	.	.	TRBV5-1	TGCGCCAGCAGCTTGGAGCACACCGGGGAGCTGTTTTTT	CASSLEHTGELFF
TRBJ1-6	.	.	TRBV6-5	TGTGTCAACAGTCTTGAGGGGGGGATATCCTCACCCCTCCACTTT	CVNSLEGGISSPLHF
TRBJ2-1	TRBD1	.	TRBV11-1	TGTATCAGCAGACCCGGGACAGGGTACAATGAGCAGTTCTTC	CISRPGTGYNEQFF
TRBJ1-1	TRBD1	many	TRBV6-5	TGTGCCAGCAGATACCCGTTTCGGGACAGGGATGTCATAACTGAAGCTTTCTTT	CASRYPFRDRDVITEAFF
TRBJ2-2	.	few	TRBV13	TGTGCCAGCAGCTCGGAGAACACCGGGGAGCTGTTTTTT	CASSSENTGELFF
TRBJ2-7	TRBD2	.	TRBV7-9	TGTGCCATCAGCGACGGACTAGCTGCGGAGCAGTACTTC	CAISDGLAAEQYF
TRBJ2-1	.	.	TRBV5-4	TGTGCCAGCAGCCGGGACTTGCCCCACAATGAGCAGTTCTTC	CASSRDLPHNEQFF
TRBJ2-3	.	.	TRBV11-1	TGTGCCAGCAGTCAGGCGGGAAGGACGGCAGATACGCTGTATTTT	CASSQAGRTADTLYF
TRBJ1-1	.	.	TRBV5-4	TGCGCCAGCAGCTGTGACAGTTCGGAAGCTTTCTTT	CASSCDSSEAFF
TRBJ2-7	TRBD2	.	TRBV6-5	TGTGCCAGCAGTTACAAAGGTCGGGGGGGGGACGAGCAGTACTTC	CASSYKGRGGDEQYF
TRBJ2-7	.	.	TRBV5-4	TGTGCCAGCAGCTCTACCGGGACCGGAAATGAGAAGCAGTACTTC	CASSSTGTGNEKQYF
TRBJ2-1	TRBD2	many	TRBV29-1	TGCAGCGTTGCGGCGGGAGTCATGTTCTTC	CSVAAGVMFF